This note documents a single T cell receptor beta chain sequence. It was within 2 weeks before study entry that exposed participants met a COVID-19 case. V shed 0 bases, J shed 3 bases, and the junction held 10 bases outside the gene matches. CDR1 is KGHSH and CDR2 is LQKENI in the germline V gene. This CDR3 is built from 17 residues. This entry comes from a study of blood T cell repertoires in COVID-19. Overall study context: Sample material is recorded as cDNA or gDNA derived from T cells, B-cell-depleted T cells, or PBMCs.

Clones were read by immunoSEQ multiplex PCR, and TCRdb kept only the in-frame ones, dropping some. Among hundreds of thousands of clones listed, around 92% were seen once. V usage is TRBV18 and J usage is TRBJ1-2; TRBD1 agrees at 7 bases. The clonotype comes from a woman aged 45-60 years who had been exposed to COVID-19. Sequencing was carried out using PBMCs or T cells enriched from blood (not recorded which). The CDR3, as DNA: TGTGCCAGCTCACCACCCTCCTTAGGGGGCGCGGACTATGGCTACACCTTC. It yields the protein CASSPPSLGGADYGYTF.